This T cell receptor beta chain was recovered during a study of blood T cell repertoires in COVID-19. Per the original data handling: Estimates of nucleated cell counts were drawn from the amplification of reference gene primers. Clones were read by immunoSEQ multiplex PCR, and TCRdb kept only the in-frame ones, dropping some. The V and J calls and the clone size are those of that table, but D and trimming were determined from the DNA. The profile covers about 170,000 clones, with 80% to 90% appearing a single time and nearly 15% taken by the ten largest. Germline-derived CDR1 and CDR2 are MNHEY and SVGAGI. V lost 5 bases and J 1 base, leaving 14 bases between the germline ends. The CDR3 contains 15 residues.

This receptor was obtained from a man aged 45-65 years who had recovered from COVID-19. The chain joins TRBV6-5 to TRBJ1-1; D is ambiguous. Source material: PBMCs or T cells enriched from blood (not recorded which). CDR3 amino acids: CASSPPWAGNTEAFF. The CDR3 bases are TGTGCCAGCAGTCCGCCGTGGGCGGGGAACACTGAAGCTTTCTTT.